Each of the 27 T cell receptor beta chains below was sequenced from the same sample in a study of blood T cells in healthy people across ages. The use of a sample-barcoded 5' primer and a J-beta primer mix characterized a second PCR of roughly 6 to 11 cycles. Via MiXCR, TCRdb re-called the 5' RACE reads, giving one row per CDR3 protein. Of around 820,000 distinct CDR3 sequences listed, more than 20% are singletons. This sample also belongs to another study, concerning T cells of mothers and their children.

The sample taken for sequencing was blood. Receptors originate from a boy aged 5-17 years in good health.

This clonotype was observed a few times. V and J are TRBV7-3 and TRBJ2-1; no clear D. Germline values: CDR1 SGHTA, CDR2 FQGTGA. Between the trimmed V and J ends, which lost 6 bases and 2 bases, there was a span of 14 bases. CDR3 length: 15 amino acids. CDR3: CASRSEHGPYNEQFF. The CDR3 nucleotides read TGTGCCAGCAGATCAGAGCACGGCCCCTACAATGAGCAGTTCTTC.

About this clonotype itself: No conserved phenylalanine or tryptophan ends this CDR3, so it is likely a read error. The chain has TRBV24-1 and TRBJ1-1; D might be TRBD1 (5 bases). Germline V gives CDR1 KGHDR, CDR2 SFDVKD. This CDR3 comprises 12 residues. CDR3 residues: CATSDSGIEAFL. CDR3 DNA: TGCGCCACCAGTGACTCAGGGATTGAAGCTTTCCTT.

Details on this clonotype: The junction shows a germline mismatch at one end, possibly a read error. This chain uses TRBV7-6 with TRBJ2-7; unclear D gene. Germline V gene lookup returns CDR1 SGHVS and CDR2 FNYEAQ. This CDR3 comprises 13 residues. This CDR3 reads CASSWETGYEQCF. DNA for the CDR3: TGTGCCAGCAGCTGGGAAACGGGCTACGAGCAGTGCTTC. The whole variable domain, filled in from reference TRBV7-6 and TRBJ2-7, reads GAGVSQSPRYKVTKRGQDVALRCDPISGHVSLYWYRQALGQGPEFLTYFNYEAQQDKSGLPNDRFSAERPEGSISTLTIQRTEQRDSAMYRCASSWETGYEQCFGPGTRLTVT.

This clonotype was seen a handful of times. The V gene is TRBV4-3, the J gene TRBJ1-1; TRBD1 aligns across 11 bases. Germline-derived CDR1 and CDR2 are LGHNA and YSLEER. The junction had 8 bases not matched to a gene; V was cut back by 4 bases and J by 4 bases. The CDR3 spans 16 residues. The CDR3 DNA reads TGCGCCAGCAGCCCGTGGCCGGGACAGGGGGTCACTGAAGCTTTCTTT. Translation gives CASSPWPGQGVTEAFF.

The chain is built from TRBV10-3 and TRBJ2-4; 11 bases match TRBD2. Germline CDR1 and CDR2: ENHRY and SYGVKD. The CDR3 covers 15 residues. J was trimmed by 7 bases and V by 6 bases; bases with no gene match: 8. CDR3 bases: TGTGCCATCAGCGGGACTAGCGGATTTGGGAACATTCAGTACTTC. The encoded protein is CAISGTSGFGNIQYF.

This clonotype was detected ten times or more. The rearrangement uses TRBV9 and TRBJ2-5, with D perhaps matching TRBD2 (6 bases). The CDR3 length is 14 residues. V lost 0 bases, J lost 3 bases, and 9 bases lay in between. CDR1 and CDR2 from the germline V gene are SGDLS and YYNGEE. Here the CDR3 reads CASSVAGRKETQYF. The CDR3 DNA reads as TGTGCCAGCAGCGTAGCCGGGAGAAAAGAGACCCAGTACTTC.

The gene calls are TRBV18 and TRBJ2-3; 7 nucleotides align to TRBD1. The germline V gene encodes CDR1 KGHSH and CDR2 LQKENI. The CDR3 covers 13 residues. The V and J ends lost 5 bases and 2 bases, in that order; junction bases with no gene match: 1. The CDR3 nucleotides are TGTGCCAGCTCAACAGGGGACACAGATACGCAGTATTTT. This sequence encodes CASSTGDTDTQYF. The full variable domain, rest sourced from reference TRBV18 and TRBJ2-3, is NAGVMQNPRHLVRRRGQEARLRCSPMKGHSHVYWYRQLPEEGLKFMVYLQKENIIDESGMPKERFSAEFPKEGPSILRIQQVVRGDSAAYFCASSTGDTDTQYFGPGTRLTVL.

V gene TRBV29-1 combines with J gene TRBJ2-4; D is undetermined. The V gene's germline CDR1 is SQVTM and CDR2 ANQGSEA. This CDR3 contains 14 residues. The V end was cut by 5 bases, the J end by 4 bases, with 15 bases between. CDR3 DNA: TGCAGCGTTAGCGTAAGTGGCAGGAAAAACATTCAGTACTTC. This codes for CSVSVSGRKNIQYF.

CDR3 coding DNA: TGTGCCAGCAGCCTCCGGGACAGGGACTATGGCTACACCTTC. Its protein is CASSLRDRDYGYTF. This rearrangement joins TRBV6-2 or TRBV6-3 to TRBJ1-2; 9 bases align to TRBD1. CDR3 size: 14 residues. Germline loops: CDR1 MNHEY, CDR2 SVGEGT. V shed 6 bases, J shed 3 bases, and the junction held 5 bases outside the gene matches.

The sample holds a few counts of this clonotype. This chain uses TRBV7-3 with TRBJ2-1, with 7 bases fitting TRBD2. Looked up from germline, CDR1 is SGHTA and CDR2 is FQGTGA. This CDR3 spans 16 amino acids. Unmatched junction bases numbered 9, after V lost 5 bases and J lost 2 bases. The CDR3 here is CASSPSAGVAYNEQFF. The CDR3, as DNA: TGTGCCAGCAGCCCCTCGGCGGGAGTAGCCTACAATGAGCAGTTCTTC.

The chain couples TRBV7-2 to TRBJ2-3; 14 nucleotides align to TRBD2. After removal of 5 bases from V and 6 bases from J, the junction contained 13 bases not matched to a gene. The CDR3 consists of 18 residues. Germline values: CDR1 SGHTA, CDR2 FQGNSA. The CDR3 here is CASSMQGTSGGLMDTQYF. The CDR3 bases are TGTGCCAGCAGCATGCAAGGGACTAGCGGGGGACTAATGGATACGCAGTATTTT.

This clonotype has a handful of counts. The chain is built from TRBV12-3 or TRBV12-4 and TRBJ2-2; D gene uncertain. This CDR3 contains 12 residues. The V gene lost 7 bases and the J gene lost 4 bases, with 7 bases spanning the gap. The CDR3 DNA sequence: TGTGCCAGCACCCCACGCACCGGGGAGCTGTTTTTT. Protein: CASTPRTGELFF.

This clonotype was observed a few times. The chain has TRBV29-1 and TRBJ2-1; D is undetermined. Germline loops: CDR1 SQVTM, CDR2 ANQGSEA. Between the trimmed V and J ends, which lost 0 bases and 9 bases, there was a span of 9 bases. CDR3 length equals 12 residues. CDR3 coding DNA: TGCAGCGTTGAAGAATCGGTTTTTGAGCAGTTCTTC. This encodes CSVEESVFEQFF.

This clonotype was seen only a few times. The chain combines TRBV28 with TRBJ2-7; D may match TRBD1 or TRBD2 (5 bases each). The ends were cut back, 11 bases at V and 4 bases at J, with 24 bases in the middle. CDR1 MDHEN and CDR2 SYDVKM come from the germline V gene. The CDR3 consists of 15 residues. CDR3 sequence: CASLESGRAAYEQYF. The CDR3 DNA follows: TGTGCCTCGTTGGAATCGGGACGAGCTGCGTACGAGCAGTACTTC. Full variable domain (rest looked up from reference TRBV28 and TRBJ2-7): DVKVTQSSRYLVKRTGEKVFLECVQDMDHENMFWYRQDPGLGLRLIYFSYDVKMKEKGDIPEGYSVSREKKERFSLILESASTNQTSMYLCASLESGRAAYEQYFGPGTRLTVT.

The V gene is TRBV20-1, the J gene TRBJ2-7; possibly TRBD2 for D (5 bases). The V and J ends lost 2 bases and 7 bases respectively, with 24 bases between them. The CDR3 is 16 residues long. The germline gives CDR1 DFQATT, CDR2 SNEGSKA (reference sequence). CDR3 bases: TGCAGTGCTAGACTACGCCAACCGTCCTCCTCGGGGGAGCAGTACTTC. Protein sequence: CSARLRQPSSSGEQYF.

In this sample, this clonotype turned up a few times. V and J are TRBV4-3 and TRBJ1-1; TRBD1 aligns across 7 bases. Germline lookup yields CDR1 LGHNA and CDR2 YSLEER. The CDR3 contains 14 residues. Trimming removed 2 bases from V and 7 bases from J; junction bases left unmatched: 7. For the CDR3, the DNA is TGCGCCAGCAGCCAAAAAAACTCAGGGGGTGAAGCTTTCTTT. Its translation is CASSQKNSGGEAFF.

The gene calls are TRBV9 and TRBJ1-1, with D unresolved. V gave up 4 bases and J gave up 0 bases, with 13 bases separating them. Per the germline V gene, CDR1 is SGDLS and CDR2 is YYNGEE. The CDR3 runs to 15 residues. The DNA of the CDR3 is TGTGCCAGCAGCCCTTTGGGTAACATGAACACTGAAGCTTTCTTT. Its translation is CASSPLGNMNTEAFF. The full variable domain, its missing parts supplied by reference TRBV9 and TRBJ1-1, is DSGVTQTPKHLITATGQRVTLRCSPRSGDLSVYWYQQSLDQGLQFLIQYYNGEERAKGNILERFSAQQFPDLHSELNLSSLELGDSALYFCASSPLGNMNTEAFFGQGTRLTVV.

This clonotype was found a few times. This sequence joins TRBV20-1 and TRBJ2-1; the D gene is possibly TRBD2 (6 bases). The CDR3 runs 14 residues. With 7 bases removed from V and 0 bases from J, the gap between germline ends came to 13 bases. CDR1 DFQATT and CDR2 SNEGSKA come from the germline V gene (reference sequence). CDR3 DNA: TGCAGTGTCCGGACTACCCACTCCTACAATGAGCAGTTCTTC. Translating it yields CSVRTTHSYNEQFF.

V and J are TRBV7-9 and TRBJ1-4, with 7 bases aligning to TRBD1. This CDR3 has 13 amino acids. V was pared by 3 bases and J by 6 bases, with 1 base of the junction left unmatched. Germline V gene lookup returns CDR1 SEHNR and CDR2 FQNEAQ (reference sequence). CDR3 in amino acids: CASSFDRDEKLFF. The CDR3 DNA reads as TGTGCCAGCAGCTTTGACAGGGATGAAAAACTGTTTTTT.

This CDR3 reads CASSLPDSWNQPQHF. Written as DNA, the CDR3 is TGTGCCAGCAGTTTACCGGACAGCTGGAATCAGCCCCAGCATTTT. V gene TRBV28 combines with J gene TRBJ1-5, with D perhaps matching TRBD1 (6 bases). The CDR3 runs 15 residues. V dropped 2 bases and J dropped 4 bases, with 12 bases sitting between them. Germline CDR1 MDHEN, CDR2 SYDVKM. The entire variable domain, with the rest obtained from reference TRBV28 and TRBJ1-5, is as follows: DVKVTQSSRYLVKRTGEKVFLECVQDMDHENMFWYRQDPGLGLRLIYFSYDVKMKEKGDIPEGYSVSREKKERFSLILESASTNQTSMYLCASSLPDSWNQPQHFGDGTRLSIL.

CDR3 protein: CASSLAIPLAGGSNNEQFF. In nucleotides, the CDR3 is TGTGCCAGCAGCTTAGCAATCCCACTAGCGGGGGGAAGTAACAATGAGCAGTTCTTC. The chain is built from TRBV11-2 and TRBJ2-1, with TRBD2 identical over 12 bases. The trim removed 1 base at V and 5 bases at J, leaving 12 bases unmatched. The CDR3 length is 19 residues. The V gene's germline CDR1 is SGHAT and CDR2 FQNNGV. Based on the CDR3 plus reference TRBV11-2 and TRBJ2-1, the full variable domain is EAGVAQSPRYKIIEKRQSVAFWCNPISGHATLYWYQQILGQGPKLLIQFQNNGVVDDSQLPKDRFSAERLKGVDSTLKIQPAKLEDSAVYLCASSLAIPLAGGSNNEQFFGPGTRLTVL.

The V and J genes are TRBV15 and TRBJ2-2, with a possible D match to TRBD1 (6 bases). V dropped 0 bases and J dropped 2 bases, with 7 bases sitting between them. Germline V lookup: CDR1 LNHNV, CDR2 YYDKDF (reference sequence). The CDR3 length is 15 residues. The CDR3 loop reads CATSRDGTNTGELFF. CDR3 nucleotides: TGTGCCACCAGCAGAGATGGGACAAACACCGGGGAGCTGTTTTTT.

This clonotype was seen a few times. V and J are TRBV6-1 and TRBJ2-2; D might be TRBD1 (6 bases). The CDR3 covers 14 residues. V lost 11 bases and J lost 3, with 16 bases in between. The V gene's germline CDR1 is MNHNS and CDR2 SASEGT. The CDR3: CAGRKQGDTGELFF. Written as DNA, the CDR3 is TGTGCCGGACGCAAACAGGGTGACACCGGGGAGCTGTTTTTT.

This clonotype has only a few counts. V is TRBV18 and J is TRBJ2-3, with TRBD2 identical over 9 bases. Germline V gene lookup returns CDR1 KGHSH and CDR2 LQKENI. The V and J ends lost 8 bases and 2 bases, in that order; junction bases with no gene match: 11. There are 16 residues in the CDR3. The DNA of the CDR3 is TGTGCCAGCCCCCTGAGGACTAGCGCGGACACAGATACGCAGTATTTT. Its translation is CASPLRTSADTDTQYF.

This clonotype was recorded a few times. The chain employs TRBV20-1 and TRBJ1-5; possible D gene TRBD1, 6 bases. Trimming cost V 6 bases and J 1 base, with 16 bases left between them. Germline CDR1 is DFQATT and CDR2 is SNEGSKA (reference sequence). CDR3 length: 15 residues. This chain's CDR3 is CSANTRGFSNQPQHF. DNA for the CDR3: TGCAGTGCCAACACAAGGGGGTTCAGCAATCAGCCCCAGCATTTT.

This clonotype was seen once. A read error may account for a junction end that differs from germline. This CDR3 reads CACSRVEGLSIYGQYF. In DNA, the CDR3 is TGTGCCTGCAGCCGAGTTGAAGGACTTTCCATCTACGGGCAGTACTTC. The rearrangement uses TRBV7-2 and TRBJ2-7; D might be TRBD2 (5 bases). CDR3 size: 16 residues. In germline, CDR1 is SGHTA, CDR2 FQGNSA.

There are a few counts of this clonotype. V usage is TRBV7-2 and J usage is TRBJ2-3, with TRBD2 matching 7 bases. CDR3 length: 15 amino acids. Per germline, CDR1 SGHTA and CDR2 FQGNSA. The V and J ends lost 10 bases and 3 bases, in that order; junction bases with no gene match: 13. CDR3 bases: TGTGCCACTTCGACTAGCTCTAGGGTAACAGATACGCAGTATTTT. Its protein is CATSTSSRVTDTQYF. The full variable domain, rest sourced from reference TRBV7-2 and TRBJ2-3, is GAGVSQSPSNKVTEKGKDVELRCDPISGHTALYWYRQSLGQGLEFLIYFQGNSAPDKSGLPSDRFSAERTGGSVSTLTIQRTQQEDSAVYLCATSTSSRVTDTQYFGPGTRLTVL.